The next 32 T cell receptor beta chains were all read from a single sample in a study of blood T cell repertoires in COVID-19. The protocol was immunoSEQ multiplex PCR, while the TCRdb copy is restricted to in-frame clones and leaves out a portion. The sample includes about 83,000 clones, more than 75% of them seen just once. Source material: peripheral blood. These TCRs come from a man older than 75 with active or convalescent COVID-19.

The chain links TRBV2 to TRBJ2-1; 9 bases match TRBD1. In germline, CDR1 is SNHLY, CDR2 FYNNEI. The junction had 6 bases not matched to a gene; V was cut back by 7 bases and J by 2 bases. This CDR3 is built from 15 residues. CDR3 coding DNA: TGTGCCAGCAATGGACAGGGGAATGCCTACAATGAGCAGTTCTTC. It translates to CASNGQGNAYNEQFF.

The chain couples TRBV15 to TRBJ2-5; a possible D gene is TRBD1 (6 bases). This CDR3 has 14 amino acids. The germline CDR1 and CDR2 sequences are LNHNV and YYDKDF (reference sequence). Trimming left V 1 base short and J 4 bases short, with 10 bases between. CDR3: CATSRGTVLETQYF. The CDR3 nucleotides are TGTGCCACCAGCAGAGGGACAGTGCTAGAGACCCAGTACTTC.

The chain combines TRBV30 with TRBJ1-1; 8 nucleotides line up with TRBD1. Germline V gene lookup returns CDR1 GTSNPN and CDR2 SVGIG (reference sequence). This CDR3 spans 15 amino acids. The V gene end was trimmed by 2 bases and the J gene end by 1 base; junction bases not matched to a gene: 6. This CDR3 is CAWSQGAGRNTEAFF. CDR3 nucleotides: TGTGCCTGGAGTCAGGGGGCAGGGAGGAACACTGAAGCTTTCTTT.

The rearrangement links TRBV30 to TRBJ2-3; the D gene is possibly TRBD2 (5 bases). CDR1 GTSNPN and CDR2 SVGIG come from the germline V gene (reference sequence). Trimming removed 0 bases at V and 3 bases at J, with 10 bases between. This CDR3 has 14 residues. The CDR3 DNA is TGTGCCTGGAGTGTCGGAGGCGGGACAGATACGCAGTATTTT. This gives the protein CAWSVGGGTDTQYF.

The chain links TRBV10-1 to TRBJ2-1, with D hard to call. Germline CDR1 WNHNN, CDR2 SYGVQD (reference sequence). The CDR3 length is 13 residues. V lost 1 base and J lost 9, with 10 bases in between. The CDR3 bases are TGCGCCAGCAGTGAGTTTGAGGAGACTGAGCAGTTCTTC. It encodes CASSEFEETEQFF.

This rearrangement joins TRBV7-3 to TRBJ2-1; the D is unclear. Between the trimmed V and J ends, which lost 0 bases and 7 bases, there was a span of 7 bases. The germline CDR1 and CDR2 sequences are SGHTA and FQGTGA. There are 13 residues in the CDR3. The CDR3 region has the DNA TGTGCCAGCAGCTTAACTCGAGCGAATGAGCAGTTCTTC. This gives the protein CASSLTRANEQFF.

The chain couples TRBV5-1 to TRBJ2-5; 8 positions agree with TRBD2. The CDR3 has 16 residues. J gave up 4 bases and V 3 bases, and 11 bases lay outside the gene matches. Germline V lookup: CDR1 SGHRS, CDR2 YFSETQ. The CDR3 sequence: CASSSSGRGAGETQYF. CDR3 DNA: TGCGCCAGCAGCTCCTCGGGGCGGGGGGCAGGAGAGACCCAGTACTTC.

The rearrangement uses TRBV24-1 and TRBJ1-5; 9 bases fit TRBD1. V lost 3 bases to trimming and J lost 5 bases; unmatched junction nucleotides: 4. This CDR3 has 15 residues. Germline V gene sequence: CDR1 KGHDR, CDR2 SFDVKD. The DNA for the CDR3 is TGTGCCACCAGTGATCCTAGGACAGGGGATCAGCCCCAGCATTTT. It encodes CATSDPRTGDQPQHF.

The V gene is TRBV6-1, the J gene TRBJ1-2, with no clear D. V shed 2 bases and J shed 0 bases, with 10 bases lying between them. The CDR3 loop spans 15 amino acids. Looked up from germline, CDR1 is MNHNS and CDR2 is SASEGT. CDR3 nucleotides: TGTGCCAGCAGTGAACGGCGGTATGCTAACTATGGCTACACCTTC. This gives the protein CASSERRYANYGYTF.

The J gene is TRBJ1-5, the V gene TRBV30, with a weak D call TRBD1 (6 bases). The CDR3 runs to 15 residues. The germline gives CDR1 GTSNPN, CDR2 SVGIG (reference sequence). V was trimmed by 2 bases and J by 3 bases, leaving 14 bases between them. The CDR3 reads CAWSSSGQFNQPQHF. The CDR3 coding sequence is TGTGCCTGGAGTTCATCTGGACAGTTCAATCAGCCCCAGCATTTT.

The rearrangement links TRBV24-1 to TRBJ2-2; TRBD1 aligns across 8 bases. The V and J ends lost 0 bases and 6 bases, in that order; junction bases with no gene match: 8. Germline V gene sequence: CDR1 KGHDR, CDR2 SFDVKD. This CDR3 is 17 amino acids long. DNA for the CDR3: TGTGCCACCAGTGATTTGCCTACAGGGGGGAAGGCCGGGGAGCTGTTTTTT. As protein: CATSDLPTGGKAGELFF.

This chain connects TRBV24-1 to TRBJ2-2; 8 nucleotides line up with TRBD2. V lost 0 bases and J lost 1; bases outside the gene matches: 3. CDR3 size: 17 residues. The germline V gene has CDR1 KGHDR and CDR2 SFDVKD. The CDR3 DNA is TGTGCCACCAGTGATTTGCTTAGCGGGATGAACACCGGGGAGCTGTTTTTT. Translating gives CATSDLLSGMNTGELFF.

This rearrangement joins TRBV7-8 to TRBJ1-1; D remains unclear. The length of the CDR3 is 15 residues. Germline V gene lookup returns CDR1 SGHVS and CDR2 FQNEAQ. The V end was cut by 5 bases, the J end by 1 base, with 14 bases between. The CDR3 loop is CASSRDGDPNTEAFF. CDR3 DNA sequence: TGTGCCAGCAGCCGAGACGGGGATCCGAACACTGAAGCTTTCTTT.

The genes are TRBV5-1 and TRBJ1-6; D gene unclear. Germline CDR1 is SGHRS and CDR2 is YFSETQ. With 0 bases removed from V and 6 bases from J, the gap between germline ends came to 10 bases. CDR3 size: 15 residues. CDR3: CASSLGAAGNSPLHF. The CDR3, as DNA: TGCGCCAGCAGCTTGGGAGCGGCCGGTAATTCACCCCTCCACTTT.

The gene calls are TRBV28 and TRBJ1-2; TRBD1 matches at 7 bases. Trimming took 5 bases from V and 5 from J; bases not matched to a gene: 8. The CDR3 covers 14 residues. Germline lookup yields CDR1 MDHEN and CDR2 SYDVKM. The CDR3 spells CASSIQGQRYGYTF. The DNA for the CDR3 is TGTGCCAGCAGTATCCAGGGACAGAGGTATGGCTACACCTTC.

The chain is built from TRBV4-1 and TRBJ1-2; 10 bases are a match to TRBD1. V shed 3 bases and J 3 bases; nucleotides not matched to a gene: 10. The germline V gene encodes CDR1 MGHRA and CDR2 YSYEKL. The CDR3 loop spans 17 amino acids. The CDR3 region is CASSQDEGDRGYYGYTF. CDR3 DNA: TGCGCCAGCAGCCAGGACGAGGGGGACAGGGGATACTATGGCTACACCTTC.

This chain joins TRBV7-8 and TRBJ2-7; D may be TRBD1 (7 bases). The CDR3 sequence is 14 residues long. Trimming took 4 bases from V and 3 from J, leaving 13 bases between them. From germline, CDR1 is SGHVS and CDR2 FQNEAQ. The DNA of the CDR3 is TGTGCCAGCAGCTCCCAGGGGGGCATCTACGAGCAGTACGTC. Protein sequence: CASSSQGGIYEQYV.

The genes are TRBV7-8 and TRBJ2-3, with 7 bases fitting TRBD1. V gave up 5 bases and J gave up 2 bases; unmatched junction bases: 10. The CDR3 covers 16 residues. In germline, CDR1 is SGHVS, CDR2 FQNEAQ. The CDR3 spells CASSRRTGPITDTQYF. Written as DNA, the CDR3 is TGTGCCAGCAGCCGTCGGACAGGACCAATCACAGATACGCAGTATTTT.

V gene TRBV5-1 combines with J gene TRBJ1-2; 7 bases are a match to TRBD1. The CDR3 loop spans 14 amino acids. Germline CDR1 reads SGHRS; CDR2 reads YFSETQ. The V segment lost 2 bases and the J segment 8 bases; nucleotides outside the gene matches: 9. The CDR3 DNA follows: TGCGCCAGCAGCTTCGCCGGGACAGATAAGGGCTACACCTTC. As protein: CASSFAGTDKGYTF. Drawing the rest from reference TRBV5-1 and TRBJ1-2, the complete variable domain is KAGVTQTPRYLIKTRGQQVTLSCSPISGHRSVSWYQQTPGQGLQFLFEYFSETQRNKGNFPGRFSGRQFSNSRSEMNVSTLELGDSALYLCASSFAGTDKGYTFGSGTRLTVV.

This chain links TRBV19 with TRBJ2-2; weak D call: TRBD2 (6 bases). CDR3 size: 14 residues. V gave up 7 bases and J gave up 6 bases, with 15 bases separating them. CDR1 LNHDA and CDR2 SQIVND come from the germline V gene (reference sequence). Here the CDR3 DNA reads TGTGCCAGTACTTACGTATCGGGGGCCGGGGAGCTGTTTTTT. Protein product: CASTYVSGAGELFF.

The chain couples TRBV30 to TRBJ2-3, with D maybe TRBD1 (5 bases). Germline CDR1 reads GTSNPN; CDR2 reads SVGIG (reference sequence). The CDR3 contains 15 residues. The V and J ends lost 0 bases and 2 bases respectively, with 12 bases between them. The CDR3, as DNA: TGTGCCTGGAGTGTAGGGCAGGGTTTCACAGATACGCAGTATTTT. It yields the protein CAWSVGQGFTDTQYF.

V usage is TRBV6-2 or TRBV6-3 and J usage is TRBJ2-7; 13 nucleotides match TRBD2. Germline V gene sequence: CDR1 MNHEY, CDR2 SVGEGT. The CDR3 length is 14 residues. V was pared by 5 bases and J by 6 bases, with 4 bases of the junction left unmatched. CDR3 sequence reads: CASSMTSGGIEQYV. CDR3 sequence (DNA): TGTGCCAGCAGTATGACTAGCGGGGGGATCGAGCAGTACGTC.

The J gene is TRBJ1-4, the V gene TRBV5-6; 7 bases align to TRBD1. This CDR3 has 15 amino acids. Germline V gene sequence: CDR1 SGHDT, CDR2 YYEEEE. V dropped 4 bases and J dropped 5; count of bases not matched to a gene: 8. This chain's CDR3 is CASSTRTGVNEKLFF. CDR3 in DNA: TGTGCCAGCAGCACCCGGACAGGTGTAAATGAAAAACTGTTTTTT. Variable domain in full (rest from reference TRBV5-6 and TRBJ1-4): DAGVTQSPTHLIKTRGQQVTLRCSPKSGHDTVSWYQQALGQGPQFIFQYYEEEERQRGNFPDRFSGHQFPNYSSELNVNALLLGDSALYLCASSTRTGVNEKLFFGSGTQLSVL.

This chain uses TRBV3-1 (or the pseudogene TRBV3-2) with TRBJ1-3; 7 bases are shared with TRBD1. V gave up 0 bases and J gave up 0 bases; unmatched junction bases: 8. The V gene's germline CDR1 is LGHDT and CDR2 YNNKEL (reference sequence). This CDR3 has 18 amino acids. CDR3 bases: TGTGCCAGCAGCCAAGATCGACAGGGTTGGATCTCTGGAAACACCATATATTTT. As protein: CASSQDRQGWISGNTIYF.

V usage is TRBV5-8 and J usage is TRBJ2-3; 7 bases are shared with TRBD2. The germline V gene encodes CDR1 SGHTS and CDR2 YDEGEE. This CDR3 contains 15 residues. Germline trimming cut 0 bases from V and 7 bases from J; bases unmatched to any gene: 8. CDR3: CASSLAAGPPYTQYF. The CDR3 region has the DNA TGTGCCAGCAGCTTGGCAGCGGGACCGCCATATACGCAGTATTTT.

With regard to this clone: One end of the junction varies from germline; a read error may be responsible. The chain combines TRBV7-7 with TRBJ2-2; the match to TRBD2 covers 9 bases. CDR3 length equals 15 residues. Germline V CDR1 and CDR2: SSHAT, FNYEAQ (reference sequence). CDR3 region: CASSFSGGLTGELFF. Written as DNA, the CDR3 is TGTGCTAGCAGCTTCAGCGGGGGGCTCACCGGGGAGCTGTTTTTT.

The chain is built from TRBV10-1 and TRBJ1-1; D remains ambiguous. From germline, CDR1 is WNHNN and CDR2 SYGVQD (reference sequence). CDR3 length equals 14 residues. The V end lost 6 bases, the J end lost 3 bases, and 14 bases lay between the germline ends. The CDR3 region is CASSNAREDTEAFF. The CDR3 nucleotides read TGCGCCAGCAGCAACGCCCGGGAGGACACTGAAGCTTTCTTT.

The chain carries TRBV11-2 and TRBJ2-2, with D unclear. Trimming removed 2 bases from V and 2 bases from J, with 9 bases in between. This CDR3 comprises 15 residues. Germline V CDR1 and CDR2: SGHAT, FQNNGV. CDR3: CASSLFHSNTGELFF. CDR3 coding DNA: TGTGCCAGCAGCTTATTTCACAGCAACACCGGGGAGCTGTTTTTT.

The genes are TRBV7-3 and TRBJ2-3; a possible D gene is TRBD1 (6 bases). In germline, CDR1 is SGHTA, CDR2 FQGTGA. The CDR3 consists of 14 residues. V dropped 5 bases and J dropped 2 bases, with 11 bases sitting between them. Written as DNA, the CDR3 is TGTGCCAGCAGCCCTCAGGGACACACAGATACGCAGTATTTT. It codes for CASSPQGHTDTQYF.

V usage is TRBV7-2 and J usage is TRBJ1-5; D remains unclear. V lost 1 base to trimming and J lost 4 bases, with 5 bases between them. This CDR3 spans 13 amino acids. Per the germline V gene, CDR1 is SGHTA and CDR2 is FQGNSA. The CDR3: CASSLDGNQPQHF. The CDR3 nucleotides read TGTGCCAGCAGCTTAGACGGTAATCAGCCCCAGCATTTT.

The chain's CDR3 is CASSRLEGVETQYF. CDR3 nucleotides: TGTGCCAGCAGCCGGTTGGAGGGCGTGGAGACCCAGTACTTC. The chain uses TRBV5-5 and TRBJ2-5, with D possibly being TRBD2 (6 bases). CDR3 length equals 14 residues. The V and J ends lost 4 bases and 5 bases respectively, with 15 bases between them. Looked up from germline, CDR1 is SGHKS and CDR2 is YYEKEE (reference sequence).

CDR3 DNA: TGTGCCAGCAAACTAACAGGGTCGGCTGGCTACACCTTC. Its translation is CASKLTGSAGYTF. This rearrangement joins TRBV7-2 to TRBJ1-2, with TRBD1 as a possible D gene (6 bases). The V gene's germline CDR1 is SGHTA and CDR2 FQGNSA. V was pared by 7 bases and J by 7 bases, with 16 bases between. The CDR3 covers 13 residues.